Each of the 8 T cell receptor beta chains below was sequenced from the same sample in a study of post-analysis software for immune sequencing data. Their antigen targets remain unknown. Prepared libraries of TCR beta cDNA carried unique molecular identifiers. TCRdb processed the PCR reads anew with MiXCR; each CDR3 protein has one entry. This table holds roughly 670,000 distinct CDR3 sequences, over 45% found once. Overall study findings and caveats: Five or six TRBV segments were more frequent in patients than controls; TRBV5-6, TRBV5-1 and TRBV20-1 belonged to this group.

The material sequenced was blood. The source of these receptors is a girl aged 2 to 9 with multiple sclerosis.

This chain links TRBV4-3 with TRBJ2-3; D uncertain. V was clipped by 1 base and J by 4 bases, with 9 bases between them. This CDR3 has 14 residues. Germline CDR1 reads LGHNA; CDR2 reads YSLEER. The CDR3 DNA reads as TGCGCCAGCAGCCAAGCTGGGATATCAGATACGCAGTATTTT. It yields the protein CASSQAGISDTQYF.

The chain couples TRBV7-2 to TRBJ1-5; D is unresolved. CDR1 is SGHTA, CDR2 FQGNSA, per germline. CDR3 length equals 15 residues. The germline V and J ends were trimmed by 1 base and 2 bases, with 9 bases remaining between them. The CDR3 region is CASSLVGFGNQPQHF. The CDR3 DNA sequence: TGTGCCAGCAGCTTAGTAGGGTTCGGCAATCAGCCCCAGCATTTT.

The chain employs TRBV20-1 and TRBJ1-5; the D is unclear. Trimming removed 2 bases at V and 5 bases at J, with 10 bases between. CDR1 and CDR2 (germline): DFQATT, SNEGSKA (reference sequence). The CDR3 extends over 13 amino acids. The CDR3 loop reads CSARRGSDQPQHF. In nucleotides, the CDR3 is TGCAGTGCTAGACGAGGGTCCGATCAGCCCCAGCATTTT.

V is TRBV7-7 and J is TRBJ2-2; 10 nucleotides line up with TRBD2. Germline assignment: CDR1 SSHAT and CDR2 FNYEAQ (reference sequence). This CDR3 has 18 amino acids. With 8 bases clipped from V and 5 bases from J, the junction kept 17 bases outside the gene matches. The CDR3 spells CASPPHLAGEVGTGELFF. The DNA for the CDR3 is TGTGCCAGCCCCCCCCATCTAGCGGGAGAAGTCGGTACCGGGGAGCTGTTTTTT.

In DNA, the CDR3 is TGTGCCAGCAGCAGGAAGCTAGCGGTAACCGAGCAGTACTTC. It specifies CASSRKLAVTEQYF. The chain employs TRBV5-6 and TRBJ2-5; TRBD2 matches at 7 bases. The J call is uncertain, as TRBJ2-7 better fits the DNA end. This CDR3 contains 14 residues. The germline V gene encodes CDR1 SGHDT and CDR2 YYEEEE.

In its sample, this clonotype was seen once. The chain has TRBV3-1 and TRBJ2-7; no clear D. The DNA matches TRBJ2-5 better at its end, which makes the J call doubtful. The CDR3 totals 13 residues. Germline V CDR1 and CDR2: LGHDT, YNNKEL (reference sequence). The chain's CDR3 is CASSQWGKETQYF. As DNA, the CDR3 is TGTGCCAGCAGCCAATGGGGAAAAGAGACCCAGTACTTC.

This clonotype was observed a few times. J is TRBJ2-5 and V is TRBV29-1; D possibly uses TRBD1 or TRBD2 (6 bases each). Trimming cost V 5 bases and J 4 bases, with 26 bases left between them. The CDR3 is 17 amino acids. Germline lookup yields CDR1 SQVTM and CDR2 ANQGSEA. CDR3 in amino acids: CSVCPGAVLSLRETQYF. The CDR3 nucleotides are TGCAGCGTTTGTCCGGGGGCGGTTTTAAGTTTACGAGAGACCCAGTACTTC.

The CDR3 sequence is CASSLGGTDDYGYTF. The CDR3 DNA reads as TGTGCCAGCAGCTTAGGGGGGACTGATGACTATGGCTACACCTTC. This chain uses TRBV11-2 with TRBJ1-2; maybe TRBD1 (5 bases). The CDR3 loop spans 15 amino acids. Between the trimmed V and J ends, which lost 1 base and 3 bases, there was a span of 12 bases. The germline V gene has CDR1 SGHAT and CDR2 FQNNGV.